This paragraph covers one T cell receptor beta chain sequence. The antigen is unknown. This CDR3 spans 13 amino acids. The ends were cut back, 6 bases at V and 1 base at J, with 9 bases in the middle. Germline V gives CDR1 SGHDN, CDR2 FVKESK. The data originate from a study of cytomegalovirus exposure and HLA in healthy donors. Study information: Earlier, 200 million or so T cells were analyzed, and fewer than 120 million unique TCR beta sequences were found among them.

Findings of the study overall: For TCR beta chains, V- and J-gene trimming was later linked to a missense DCLRE1C variant. A later analysis showed that HLA-associated TCR beta chains had undergone more clonal expansion than equally common others.

Researchers ran the PCR with 60 Vbeta and 13 Jbeta primers. Per the study methods: A later analysis tallied some 80 million unique TCR beta chains, 9.5 million to 14 million of them shared. The assay was immunoSEQ multiplex PCR, and TCRdb's table has in-frame clones only and misses some. The DNA was the basis for D and trimming; V, J and clone size are from that table. The table lists approximately 140,000 clones, roughly three quarters of them singletons. The chain is built from TRBV14 and TRBJ1-1; the D is unclear. The sequence was collected from a man between 18 and 29 years old in good health and CMV-seronegative. Source material: PBMCs. This CDR3 is CASSGQWNTEAFF. In DNA, the CDR3 is TGTGCCAGCAGTGGGCAGTGGAACACTGAAGCTTTCTTT.